The present T cell receptor beta chain was sequenced within a study of post-analysis software for immune sequencing data. Study-level results: Significantly lower normalized Chao1 diversity was found in patients with multiple sclerosis relative to controls.

TCR beta cDNA libraries had unique molecular identifiers. From approximately 1 to 10 million T cells, roughly 0.5 million cDNA molecules were obtained. TCRdb processed the PCR reads anew with MiXCR; each CDR3 protein has one entry. This sample has some 260,000 distinct CDR3 sequences; 36% occur once, and the top ten carry less than 6%. With respect to this clonotype: The antigen is not known.

Sample: blood. The sequence was obtained from a girl between 10 and 17 years old with multiple sclerosis.

CDR3 nucleotides: TGTGCCAGCAGCCAAGGGGGACTAGCGGGAGTCTACAATGAGCAGTTCTTC. Amino acids: CASSQGGLAGVYNEQFF. The chain links TRBV14 to TRBJ2-1; the match to TRBD2 covers 14 bases. Looked up from germline, CDR1 is SGHDN and CDR2 is FVKESK. This CDR3 has 17 residues. The trim removed 1 base at V and 3 bases at J, leaving 2 bases unmatched.